This T cell receptor (beta chain) was documented in a study of blood T cells in healthy people across ages. This clonotype showed up just a few times. Healthy Russian Caucasian donors spanned ages about 6 to 100 years. The use of a sample-barcoded 5' primer and a J-beta primer mix characterized a second PCR of roughly 6 to 11 cycles. A single record per CDR3 protein comes from TCRdb applying MiXCR to the 5' RACE reads. Altogether 900,000 to 950,000 distinct CDR3 sequences are present, 25% to 30% being singletons, with the ten largest covering about a tenth. V was pared by 8 bases and J by 7 bases, with 10 bases of the junction left unmatched. The CDR3 is 13 residues long. This sample also belongs to another study, concerning T cells of mothers and their children. That work states: In each mother, TCR beta CDR3 reads exceeded 10 million; in each child, they numbered a few million.

The clonotype was recovered from a woman in her 40s in good health. Material for sequencing was blood. The J gene is TRBJ2-5, the V gene TRBV12-3 or TRBV12-4; the match to TRBD1 covers 7 bases. The CDR3 DNA reads TGTGCCAGCGGCCCGGGACAGTGGGGGACCCAGTACTTC. Residues: CASGPGQWGTQYF.